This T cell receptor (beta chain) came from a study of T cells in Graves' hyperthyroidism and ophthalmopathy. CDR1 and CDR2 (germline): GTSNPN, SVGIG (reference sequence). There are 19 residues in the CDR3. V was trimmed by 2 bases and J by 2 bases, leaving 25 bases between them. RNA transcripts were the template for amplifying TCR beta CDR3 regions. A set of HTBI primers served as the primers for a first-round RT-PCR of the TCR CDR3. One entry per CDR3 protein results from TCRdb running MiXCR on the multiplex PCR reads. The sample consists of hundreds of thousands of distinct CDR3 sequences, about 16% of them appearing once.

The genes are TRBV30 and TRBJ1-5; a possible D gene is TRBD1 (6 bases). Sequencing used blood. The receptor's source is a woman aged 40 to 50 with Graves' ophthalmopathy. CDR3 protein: CAWSKRGGALSRGNQPQHF. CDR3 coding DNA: TGTGCCTGGAGTAAACGAGGGGGTGCACTCTCTCGGGGCAATCAGCCCCAGCATTTT.